This TCR beta chain derives from a study of tumor and adjacent non-tumor tissue in lung cancer. About the study: On average, productive TCRbeta reads reached some 4.2 million per sample.

The library came from three nested PCR rounds adapted from ARM-PCR protocols. TCRdb passed the multiplex PCR reads through MiXCR, listing each CDR3 protein once. There are roughly 76,000 distinct CDR3 sequences in the sample; around 70% occur only once, and roughly an eighth lies in the top ten. To note about this clonotype: The junction differs from germline at one of its ends, possibly a read error.

In germline, CDR1 is LGHNA, CDR2 YNFKEQ. There are 16 residues in the CDR3. RNA was extracted from bulk tissue without any cell sorting. The clonotype was recovered from a woman between 70 and 85 years old with non-small cell lung cancer. The sequencing input was lung tumor tissue. The chain couples TRBV4-2 to TRBJ2-2; D is unresolved. CDR3 DNA: TGTGCCAGGAGCCAAGACCCATCGGTACAAGGCGGGGAGCTGTTTTTT. Encoded protein: CARSQDPSVQGGELFF.